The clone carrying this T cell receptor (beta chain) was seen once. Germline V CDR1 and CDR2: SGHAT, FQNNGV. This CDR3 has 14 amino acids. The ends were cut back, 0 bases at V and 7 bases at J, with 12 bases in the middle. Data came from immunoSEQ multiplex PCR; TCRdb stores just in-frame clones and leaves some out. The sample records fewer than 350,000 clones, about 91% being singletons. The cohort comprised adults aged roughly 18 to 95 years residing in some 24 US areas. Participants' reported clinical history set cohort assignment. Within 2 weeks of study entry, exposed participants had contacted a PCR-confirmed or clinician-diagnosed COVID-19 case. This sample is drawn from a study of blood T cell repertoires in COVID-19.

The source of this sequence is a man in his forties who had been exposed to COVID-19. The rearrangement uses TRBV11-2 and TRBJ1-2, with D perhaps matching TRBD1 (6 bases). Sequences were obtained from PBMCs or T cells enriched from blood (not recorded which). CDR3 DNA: TGTGCCAGCAGCTTAGAAAGCCAAGGGGGTGGCTACACCTTC. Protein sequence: CASSLESQGGGYTF. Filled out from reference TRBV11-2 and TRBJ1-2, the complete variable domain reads EAGVAQSPRYKIIEKRQSVAFWCNPISGHATLYWYQQILGQGPKLLIQFQNNGVVDDSQLPKDRFSAERLKGVDSTLKIQPAKLEDSAVYLCASSLESQGGGYTFGSGTRLTVV.